The clone carrying this T cell receptor (beta chain) was seen ten or more times. The antigen is not known. Amplification targeted TCR beta CDR3 regions from RNA transcripts. First-round RT-PCR of the TCR CDR3 relied on the HTBI primer set. One entry per CDR3 protein, called by TCRdb with MiXCR from the multiplex PCR reads. This table holds 500,000 to 800,000 distinct CDR3 sequences, more than 12% found once. This entry is derived from a study of T cells in Graves' hyperthyroidism and ophthalmopathy. Findings and limits, study-wide: Most thyroid-expanded clonotypes above 0.001 were also found in blood.

Diagnosing involved the use of clinical symptoms, serum thyroxine and TRAb, thyroid ultrasound and orbital computed tomography. Trimming took 4 bases from V and 7 from J, leaving 21 bases between them. The CDR3 sequence is 15 residues long. Germline loops: CDR1 SGHRS, CDR2 YFSETQ. The sequence was obtained from a woman in her forties or fifties with Graves' ophthalmopathy. The chain joins TRBV5-1 to TRBJ2-7, with D perhaps assigned TRBD1 or TRBD2 (5 bases each). Sequenced: blood. The CDR3 loop is CASSPGRMGASEQYF. The CDR3, as DNA: TGCGCCAGCAGCCCGGGGCGGATGGGAGCGTCGGAGCAGTACTTC.